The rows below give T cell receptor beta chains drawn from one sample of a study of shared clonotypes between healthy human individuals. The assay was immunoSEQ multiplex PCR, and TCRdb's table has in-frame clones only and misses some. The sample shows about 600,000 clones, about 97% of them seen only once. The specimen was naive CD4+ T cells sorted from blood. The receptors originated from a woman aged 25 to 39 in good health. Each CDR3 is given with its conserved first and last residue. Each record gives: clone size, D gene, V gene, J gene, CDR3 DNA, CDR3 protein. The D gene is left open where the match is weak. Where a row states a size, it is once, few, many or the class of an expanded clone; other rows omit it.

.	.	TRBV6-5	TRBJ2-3	TGTGCCAGCATTTCACTGGAGGTTCCAGATACGCAGTATTTT	CASISLEVPDTQYF
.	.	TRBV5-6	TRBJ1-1	TGTGCCAGCAGCTTGGTGGAGGGGATTTCGTTGGACACTGAAGCTTTCTTT	CASSLVEGISLDTEAFF
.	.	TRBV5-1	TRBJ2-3	TGCGCCAGCAGCGTGGGTCTGGGCGAGAACACAGATACGCAGTATTTT	CASSVGLGENTDTQYF
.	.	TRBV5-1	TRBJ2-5	TGCGCCAGCAGTTACGGCGGGACGCAAGAGACCCAGTACTTC	CASSYGGTQETQYF
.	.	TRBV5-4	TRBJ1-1	TGTGCCAGCAGCTTGCAGGGGAACACTGAAGCTTTCTTT	CASSLQGNTEAFF
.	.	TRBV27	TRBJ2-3	TGTGCCAGCTCTATAGCTAGCGGCACAGATACGCAGTATTTT	CASSIASGTDTQYF
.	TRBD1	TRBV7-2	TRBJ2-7	TGTGCCAGCAGCGCTGGCCCCGGGACAGGGTCCTACTACGAGCAGTACTTC	CASSAGPGTGSYYEQYF
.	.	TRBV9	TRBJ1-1	TGTGCCAGCAGCGCCCGCGTGGCTATGAACACTGAAGCTTTCTTT	CASSARVAMNTEAFF
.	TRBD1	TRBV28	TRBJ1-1	TGTGCCAGCAGTTCCGAAGGGGGCCCGACTGAAGCTTTCTTT	CASSSEGGPTEAFF
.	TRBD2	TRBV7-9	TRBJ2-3	TGTGCCAGCAGCTTAGCGCAACTTCCGGGACTAGTTACAGATACGCAGTATTTT	CASSLAQLPGLVTDTQYF
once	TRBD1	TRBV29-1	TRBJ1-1	TGCACCGTGACGCGGCAGGGGGGAACTGAAGCTTTCTTT	CTVTRQGGTEAFF
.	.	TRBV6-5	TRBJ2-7	TGTGCCAGCAACAACAGGGCGGGCGAGCAGTACTTC	CASNNRAGEQYF
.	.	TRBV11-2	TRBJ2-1	TGTGCCAGCAGCTTCCCCCCGGCGGGGCGGGAAGGACGGTACAATGAGCAGTTCTTC	CASSFPPAGREGRYNEQFF
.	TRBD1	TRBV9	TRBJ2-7	TGTGCCAGCAGCTTAACAGGGGACTCCTACGAGCAGTACTTC	CASSLTGDSYEQYF
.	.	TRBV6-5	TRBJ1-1	TGTGCCAGCAGCTCAGGTATCTTCACTGAAGCTTTCTTT	CASSSGIFTEAFF
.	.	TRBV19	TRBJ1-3	TGTGCCAGTAGTATAAGCAGCTACTCTGGAAACACCATATATTTT	CASSISSYSGNTIYF
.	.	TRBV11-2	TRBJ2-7	TGTGCCAGCAGCTTGCGTGGGACTTTAAACTACGAGCAGTACTTC	CASSLRGTLNYEQYF
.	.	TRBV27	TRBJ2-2	TGTGCCAGCAGTTCCGACCTTCGGACCGCTGCGGAGGAGCTGTTTTTT	CASSSDLRTAAEELFF
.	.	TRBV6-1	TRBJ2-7	TGTGCCAGCAGTTCTGATGGGCTAGCCAACTACGAGCAGTACTTC	CASSSDGLANYEQYF
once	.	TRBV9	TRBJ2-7	TGTGCCAGCAGCGTATCCCCCAGGGGCTGGATTTACGAGCAGTACTTC	CASSVSPRGWIYEQYF
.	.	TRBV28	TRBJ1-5	TGTGCCAGCAGTTTCTCCGGTCCGGGGAGGGAGCCCCAGCATTTT	CASSFSGPGREPQHF
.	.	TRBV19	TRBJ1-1	TGTGCCAGTAGTATGGATTGGGGTACTGAAGCTTTCTTT	CASSMDWGTEAFF
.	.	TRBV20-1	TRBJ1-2	TGCAGTGCTTCCTCCCACACCTTC	CSASSHTF
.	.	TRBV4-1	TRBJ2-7	TGCGCCAGCAGCCAAGTACTGGGGGAGTACGAGCAGTACTTC	CASSQVLGEYEQYF
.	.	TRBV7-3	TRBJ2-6	TGTGCCAGCAGCTTAACGGCCGTAAGACCGGCATCTGGGGCCAACGTCCTGACTTTC	CASSLTAVRPASGANVLTF
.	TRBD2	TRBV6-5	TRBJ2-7	TGTGCCAGCAGTTACGGGCGAGCGGGAGGGCCGCACGAGCAGTACTTC	CASSYGRAGGPHEQYF
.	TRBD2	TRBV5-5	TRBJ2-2	TGTGCCAGCAGGCCTCCTAGCGGGAGGGCGTTCGGGGAGCTGTTTTTT	CASRPPSGRAFGELFF
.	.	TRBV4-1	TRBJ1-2	TGCGCCAGCAGCCAAGTTGTCCTTGGGCAGGGTGCCTCTGGCTACACCTTC	CASSQVVLGQGASGYTF
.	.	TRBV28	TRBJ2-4	TGTGCCAGCAGTCCCCCAGCCCTTCATCTGGGGCAAAACATTCAGTACTTC	CASSPPALHLGQNIQYF
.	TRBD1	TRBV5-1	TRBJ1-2	TGCGCCAGCAGCTGGGGACAGGGGACGAAAACCAATGGCTACACCTTC	CASSWGQGTKTNGYTF
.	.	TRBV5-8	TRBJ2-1	TGTGCCAGCAGCCGCAAGCTCGGGGAGTACAATGAGCAGTTCTTC	CASSRKLGEYNEQFF